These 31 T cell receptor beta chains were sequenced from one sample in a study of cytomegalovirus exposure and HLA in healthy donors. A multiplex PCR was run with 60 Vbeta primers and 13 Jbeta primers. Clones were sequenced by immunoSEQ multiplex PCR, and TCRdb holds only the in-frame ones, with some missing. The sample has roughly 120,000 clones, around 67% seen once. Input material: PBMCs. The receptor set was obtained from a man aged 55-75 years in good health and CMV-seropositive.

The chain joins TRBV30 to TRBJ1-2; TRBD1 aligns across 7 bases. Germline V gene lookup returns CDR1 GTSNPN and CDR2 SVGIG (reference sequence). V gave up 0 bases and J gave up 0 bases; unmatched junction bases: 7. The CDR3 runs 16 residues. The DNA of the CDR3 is TGTGCCTGGAGTGTACTTCGGACAGGTCCTAACTATGGCTACACCTTC. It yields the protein CAWSVLRTGPNYGYTF.

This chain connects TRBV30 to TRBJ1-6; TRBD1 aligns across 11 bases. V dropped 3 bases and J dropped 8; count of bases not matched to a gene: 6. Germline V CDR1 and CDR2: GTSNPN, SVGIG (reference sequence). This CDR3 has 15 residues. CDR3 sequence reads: CAWRAGTGGYSPLHF. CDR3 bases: TGTGCCTGGAGGGCCGGGACAGGGGGTTATTCACCCCTCCACTTT. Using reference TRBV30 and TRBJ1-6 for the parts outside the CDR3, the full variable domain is SQTIHQWPATLVQPVGSPLSLECTVEGTSNPNLYWYRQAAGRGLQLLFYSVGIGQISSEVPQNLSASRPQDRQFILSSKKLLLSDSGFYLCAWRAGTGGYSPLHFGNGTRLTVT.

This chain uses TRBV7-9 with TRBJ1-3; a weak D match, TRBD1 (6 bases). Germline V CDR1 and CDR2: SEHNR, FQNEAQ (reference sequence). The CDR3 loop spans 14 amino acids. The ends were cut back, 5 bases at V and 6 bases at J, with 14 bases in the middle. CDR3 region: CASSPSRGENTIYF. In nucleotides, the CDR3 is TGTGCCAGCAGCCCAAGCAGGGGCGAAAACACCATATATTTT.

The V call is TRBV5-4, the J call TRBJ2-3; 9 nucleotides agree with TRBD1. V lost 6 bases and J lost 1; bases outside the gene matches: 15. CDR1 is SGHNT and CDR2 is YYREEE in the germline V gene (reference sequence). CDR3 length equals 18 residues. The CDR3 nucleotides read TGTGCCAGCACCCTTAACACAGGGGGCGTTGGTCGCACAGATACGCAGTATTTT. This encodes CASTLNTGGVGRTDTQYF.

CDR3 sequence: CASSWDRAQYNSPLHF. Written as DNA, the CDR3 is TGTGCCAGCAGCTGGGACAGGGCGCAATATAATTCACCCCTCCACTTT. The chain is built from TRBV28 and TRBJ1-6, with 9 bases that match TRBD1. The CDR3 runs to 16 residues. Germline-derived CDR1 and CDR2 are MDHEN and SYDVKM. V lost 6 bases and J lost 4; bases outside the gene matches: 7.

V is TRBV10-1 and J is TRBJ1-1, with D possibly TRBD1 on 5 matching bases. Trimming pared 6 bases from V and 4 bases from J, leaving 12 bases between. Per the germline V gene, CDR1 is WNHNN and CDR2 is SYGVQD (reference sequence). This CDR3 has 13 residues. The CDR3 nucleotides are TGCGCCAGCAGCGCCGACAGAAGCACTGAAGCTTTCTTT. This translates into CASSADRSTEAFF.

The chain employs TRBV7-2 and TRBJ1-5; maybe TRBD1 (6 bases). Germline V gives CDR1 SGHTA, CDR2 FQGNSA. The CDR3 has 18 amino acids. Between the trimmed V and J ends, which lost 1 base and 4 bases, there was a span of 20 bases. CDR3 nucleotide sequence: TGTGCCAGCAGCTTAGGCCCCCTTCGGGGGGCAGGGAATCAGCCCCAGCATTTT. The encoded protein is CASSLGPLRGAGNQPQHF.

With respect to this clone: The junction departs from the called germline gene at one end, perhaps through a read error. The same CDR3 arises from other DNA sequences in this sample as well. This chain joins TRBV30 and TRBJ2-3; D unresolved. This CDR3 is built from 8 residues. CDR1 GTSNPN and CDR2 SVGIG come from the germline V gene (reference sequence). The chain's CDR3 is CALSNTRF. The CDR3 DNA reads TGTGCCTTAAGTAACACCCGTTTT.

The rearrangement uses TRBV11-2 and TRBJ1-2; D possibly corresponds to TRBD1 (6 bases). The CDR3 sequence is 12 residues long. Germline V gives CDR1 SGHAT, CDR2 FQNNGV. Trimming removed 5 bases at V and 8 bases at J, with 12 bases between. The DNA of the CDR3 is TGTGCCAGCAGCCAAGAGGGGGAAGGCTACACCTTC. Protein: CASSQEGEGYTF.

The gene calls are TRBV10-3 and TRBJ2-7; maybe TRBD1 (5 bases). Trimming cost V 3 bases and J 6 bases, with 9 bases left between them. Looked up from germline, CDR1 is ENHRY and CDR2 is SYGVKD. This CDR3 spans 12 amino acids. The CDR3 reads CAISEGVGEQYF. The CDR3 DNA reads TGTGCCATCAGTGAAGGGGTCGGCGAGCAGTACTTC.

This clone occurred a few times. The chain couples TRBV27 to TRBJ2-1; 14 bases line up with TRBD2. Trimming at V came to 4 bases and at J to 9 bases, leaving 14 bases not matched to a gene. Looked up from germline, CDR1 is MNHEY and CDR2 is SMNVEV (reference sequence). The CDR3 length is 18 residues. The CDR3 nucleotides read TGTGCCAGCAGTTCCCTAGGACTAGCGGGGGGCCCCCTAAGTGAGCAGTTCTTC. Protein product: CASSSLGLAGGPLSEQFF.

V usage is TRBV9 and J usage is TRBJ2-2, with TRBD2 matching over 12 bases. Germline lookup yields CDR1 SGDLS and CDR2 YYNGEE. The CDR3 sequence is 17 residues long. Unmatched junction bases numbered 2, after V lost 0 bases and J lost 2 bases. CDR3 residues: CASSVELAGGNTGELFF. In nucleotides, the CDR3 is TGTGCCAGCAGCGTAGAACTAGCGGGGGGCAACACCGGGGAGCTGTTTTTT.

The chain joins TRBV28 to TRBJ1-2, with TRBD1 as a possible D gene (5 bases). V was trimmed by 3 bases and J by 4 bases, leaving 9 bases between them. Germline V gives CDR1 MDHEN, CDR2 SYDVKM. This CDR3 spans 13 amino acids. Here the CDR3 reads CASSLGHIYGYTF. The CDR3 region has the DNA TGTGCCAGCAGTTTGGGGCACATCTATGGCTACACCTTC.

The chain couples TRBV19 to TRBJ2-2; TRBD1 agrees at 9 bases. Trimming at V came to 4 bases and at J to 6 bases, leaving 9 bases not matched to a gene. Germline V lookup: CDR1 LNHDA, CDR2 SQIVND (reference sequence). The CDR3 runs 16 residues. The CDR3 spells CASSTLWGQGPGELFF. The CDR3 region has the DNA TGTGCCAGTAGTACACTCTGGGGACAGGGTCCCGGGGAGCTGTTTTTT.

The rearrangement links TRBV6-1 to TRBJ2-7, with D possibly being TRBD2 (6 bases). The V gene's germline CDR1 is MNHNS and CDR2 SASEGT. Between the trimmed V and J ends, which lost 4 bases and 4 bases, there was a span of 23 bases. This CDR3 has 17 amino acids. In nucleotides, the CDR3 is TGTGCCAGCAGTGCTAGCGTGGTGACGGTTGTAGGGTACGAGCAGTACTTC. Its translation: CASSASVVTVVGYEQYF.

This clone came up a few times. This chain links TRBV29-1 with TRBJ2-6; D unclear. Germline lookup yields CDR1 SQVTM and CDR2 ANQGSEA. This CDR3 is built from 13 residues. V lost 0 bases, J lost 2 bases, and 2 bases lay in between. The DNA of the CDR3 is TGCAGCGTTGAAGATACTGGGGCCAACGTCCTGACTTTC. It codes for CSVEDTGANVLTF.

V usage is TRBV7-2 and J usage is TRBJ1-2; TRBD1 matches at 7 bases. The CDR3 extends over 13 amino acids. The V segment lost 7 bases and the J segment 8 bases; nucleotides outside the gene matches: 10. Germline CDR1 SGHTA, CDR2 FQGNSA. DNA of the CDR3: TGTGCCAGCATGAGGGCAGGGGGTACGGGCTACACCTTC. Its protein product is CASMRAGGTGYTF.

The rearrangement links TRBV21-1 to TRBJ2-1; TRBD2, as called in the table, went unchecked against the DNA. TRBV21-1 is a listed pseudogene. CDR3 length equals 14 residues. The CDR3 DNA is TGTGCCAGCAGCAAAGAGTTAGCGGGGGGTGAGCAGTTCTTC. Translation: CASSKELAGGEQFF.

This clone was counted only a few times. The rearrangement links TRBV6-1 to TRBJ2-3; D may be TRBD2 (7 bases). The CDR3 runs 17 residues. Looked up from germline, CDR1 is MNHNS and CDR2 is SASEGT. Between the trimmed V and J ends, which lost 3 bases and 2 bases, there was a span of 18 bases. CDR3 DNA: TGTGCCAGCAGTGACTGGTTCGGGGGGCGCTACACAGATACGCAGTATTTT. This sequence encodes CASSDWFGGRYTDTQYF.

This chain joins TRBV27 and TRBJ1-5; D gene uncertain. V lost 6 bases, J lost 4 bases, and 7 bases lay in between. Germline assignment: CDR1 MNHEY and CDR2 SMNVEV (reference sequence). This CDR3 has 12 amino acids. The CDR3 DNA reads TGTGCCAGCAGCTCCTATAATCAGCCCCAGCATTTT. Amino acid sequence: CASSSYNQPQHF.

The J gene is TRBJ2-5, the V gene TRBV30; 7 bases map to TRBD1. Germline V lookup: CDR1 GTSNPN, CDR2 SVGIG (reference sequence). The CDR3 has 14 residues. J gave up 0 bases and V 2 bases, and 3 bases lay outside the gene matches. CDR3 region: CAWSKDRNQETQYF. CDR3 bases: TGTGCCTGGAGTAAGGACAGGAACCAAGAGACCCAGTACTTC.

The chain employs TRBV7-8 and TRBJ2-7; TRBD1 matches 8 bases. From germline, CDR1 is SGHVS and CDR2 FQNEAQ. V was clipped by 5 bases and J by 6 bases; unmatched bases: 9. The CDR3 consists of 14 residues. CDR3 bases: TGTGCCAGCAGCCATCCGACAGGGGTCAGCGAGCAGTACTTC. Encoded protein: CASSHPTGVSEQYF.

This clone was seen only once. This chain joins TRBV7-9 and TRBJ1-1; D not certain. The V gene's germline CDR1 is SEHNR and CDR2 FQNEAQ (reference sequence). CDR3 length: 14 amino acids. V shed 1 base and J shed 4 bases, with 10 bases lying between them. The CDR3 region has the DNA TGTGCCAGCAGCTTAGACGAGGTACTCACTGAAGCTTTCTTT. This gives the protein CASSLDEVLTEAFF.

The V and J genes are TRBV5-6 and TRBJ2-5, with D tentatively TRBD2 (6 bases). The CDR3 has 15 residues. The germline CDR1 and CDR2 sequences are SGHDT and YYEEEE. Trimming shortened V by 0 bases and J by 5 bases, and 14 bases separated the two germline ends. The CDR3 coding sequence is TGTGCCAGCAGCTTGGCCGGGGGAAGGGTTGAGACCCAGTACTTC. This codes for CASSLAGGRVETQYF. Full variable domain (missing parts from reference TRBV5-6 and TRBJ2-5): DAGVTQSPTHLIKTRGQQVTLRCSPKSGHDTVSWYQQALGQGPQFIFQYYEEEERQRGNFPDRFSGHQFPNYSSELNVNALLLGDSALYLCASSLAGGRVETQYFGPGTRLLVL.

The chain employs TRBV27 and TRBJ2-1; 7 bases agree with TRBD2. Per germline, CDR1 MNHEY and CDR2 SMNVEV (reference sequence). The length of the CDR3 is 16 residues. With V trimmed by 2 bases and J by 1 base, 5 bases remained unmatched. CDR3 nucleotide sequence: TGTGCCAGCAGTTTACTTCGGGGGGTATCCTACAATGAGCAGTTCTTC. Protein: CASSLLRGVSYNEQFF.

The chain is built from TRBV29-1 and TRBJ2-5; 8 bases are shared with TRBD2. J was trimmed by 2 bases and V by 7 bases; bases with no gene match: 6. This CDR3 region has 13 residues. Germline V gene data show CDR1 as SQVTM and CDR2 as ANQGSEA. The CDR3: CSAYTSGQETQYF. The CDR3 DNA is TGCAGCGCCTACACTAGCGGACAAGAGACCCAGTACTTC.

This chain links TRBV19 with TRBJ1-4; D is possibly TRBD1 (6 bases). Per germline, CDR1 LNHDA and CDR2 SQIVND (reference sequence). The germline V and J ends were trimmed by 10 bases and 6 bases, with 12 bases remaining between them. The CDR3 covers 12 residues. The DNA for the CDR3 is TGTGCCACCGGACAGTTAGATGAAAAACTGTTTTTT. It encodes CATGQLDEKLFF. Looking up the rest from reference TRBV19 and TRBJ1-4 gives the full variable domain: DGGITQSPKYLFRKEGQNVTLSCEQNLNHDAMYWYRQDPGQGLRLIYYSQIVNDFQKGDIAEGYSVSREKKESFPLTVTSAQKNPTAFYLCATGQLDEKLFFGSGTQLSVL.

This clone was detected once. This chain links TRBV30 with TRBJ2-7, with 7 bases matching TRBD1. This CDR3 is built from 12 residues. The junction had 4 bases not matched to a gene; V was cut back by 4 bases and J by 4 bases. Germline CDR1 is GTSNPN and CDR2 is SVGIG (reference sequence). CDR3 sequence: CAWTATGYEQYF. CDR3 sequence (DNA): TGTGCCTGGACGGCGACAGGGTACGAGCAGTACTTC.

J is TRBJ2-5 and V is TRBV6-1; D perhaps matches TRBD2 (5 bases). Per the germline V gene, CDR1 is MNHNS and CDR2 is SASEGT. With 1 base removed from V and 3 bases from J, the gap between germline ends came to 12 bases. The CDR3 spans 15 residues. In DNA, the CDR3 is TGTGCCAGCAGTGAAGGAGGTAGAGGGAAAGAGACCCAGTACTTC. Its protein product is CASSEGGRGKETQYF.

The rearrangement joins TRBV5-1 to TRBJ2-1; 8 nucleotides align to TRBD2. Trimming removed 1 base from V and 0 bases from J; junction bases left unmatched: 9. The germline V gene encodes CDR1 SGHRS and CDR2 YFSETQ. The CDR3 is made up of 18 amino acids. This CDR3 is CASSLQGLGGSSYNEQFF. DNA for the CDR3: TGCGCCAGCAGCTTGCAGGGACTAGGCGGGAGCTCCTACAATGAGCAGTTCTTC.

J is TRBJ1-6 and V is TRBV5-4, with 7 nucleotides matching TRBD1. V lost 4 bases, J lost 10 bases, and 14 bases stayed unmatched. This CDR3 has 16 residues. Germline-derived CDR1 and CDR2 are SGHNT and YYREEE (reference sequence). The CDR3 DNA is TGTGCCAGCAGCCGACAGGGCTGGGATATGGTGTCACCCCTCCACTTT. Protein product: CASSRQGWDMVSPLHF.